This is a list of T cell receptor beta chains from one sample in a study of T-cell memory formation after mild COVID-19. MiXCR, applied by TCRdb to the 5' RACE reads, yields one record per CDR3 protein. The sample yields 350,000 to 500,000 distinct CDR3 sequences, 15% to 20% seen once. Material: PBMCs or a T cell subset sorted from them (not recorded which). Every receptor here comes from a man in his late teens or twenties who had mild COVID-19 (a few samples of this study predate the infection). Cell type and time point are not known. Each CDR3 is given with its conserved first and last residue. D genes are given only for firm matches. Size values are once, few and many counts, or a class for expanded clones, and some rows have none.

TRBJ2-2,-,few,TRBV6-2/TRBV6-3,CASSYATVLTGELFF,TGTGCCAGCAGTTACGCGACGGTGCTCACCGGGGAGCTGTTTTTT
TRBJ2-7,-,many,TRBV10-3,CAIRRTDAYEQYF,TGTGCCATCAGGAGGACGGATGCCTACGAGCAGTACTTC
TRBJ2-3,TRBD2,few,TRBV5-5,CASSSGLAGWDTQYF,TGTGCCAGCAGCTCAGGACTAGCGGGGTGGGATACGCAGTATTTT
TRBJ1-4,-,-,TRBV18,CASSLGGDGREKLFF,TGTGCCAGCTCGCTGGGAGGGGACGGGCGAGAAAAACTGTTTTTT
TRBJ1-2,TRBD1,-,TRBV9,CASSSGQEINGYTF,TGTGCCAGCAGCTCTGGACAGGAGATCAACGGCTACACCTTC
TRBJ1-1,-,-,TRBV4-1,CASSQGDGTSGEAFF,TGCGCCAGCAGCCAAGGTGACGGGACATCGGGTGAAGCTTTCTTT
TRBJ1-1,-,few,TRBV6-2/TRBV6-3,CASSYGTGSWTEAFF,TGTGCCAGCAGTTACGGTACAGGGTCCTGGACTGAAGCTTTCTTT
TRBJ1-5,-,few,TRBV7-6,CASSHDGNSNQPQHF,TGTGCCAGCAGTCATGACGGGAATAGCAATCAGCCCCAGCATTTT
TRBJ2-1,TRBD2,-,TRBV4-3,CASSQDLSGGYNEQFF,TGCGCCAGCAGCCAAGATCTTAGCGGGGGCTACAATGAGCAGTTCTTC
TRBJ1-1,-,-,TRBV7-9,CASSGVRAGVTEAFF,TGTGCCAGCAGTGGAGTAAGGGCTGGGGTCACTGAAGCTTTCTTT
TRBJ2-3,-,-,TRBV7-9,CASSAYPTGDTQYF,TGTGCCAGCAGCGCCTACCCGACAGGAGATACGCAGTATTTT
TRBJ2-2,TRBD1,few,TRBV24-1,CATSDLPGQGITGELFF,TGTGCCACCAGTGATTTGCCCGGACAGGGAATCACCGGGGAGCTGTTTTTT
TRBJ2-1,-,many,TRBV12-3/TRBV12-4,CASTSGLPYNEQFF,TGTGCCAGCACCTCGGGACTTCCCTACAATGAGCAGTTCTTC
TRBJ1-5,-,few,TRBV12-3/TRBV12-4,CASSIYEQPQHF,TGTGCCAGCAGTATTTATGAACAGCCCCAGCATTTT
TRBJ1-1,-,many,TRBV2,CASKPAGNTEAFF,TGTGCCAGCAAGCCCGCGGGGAACACTGAAGCTTTCTTT
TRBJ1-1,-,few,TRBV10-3,CAIGLNTEAFF,TGTGCCATCGGGTTGAACACTGAAGCTTTCTTT